What follows are 9 T cell receptor beta chains derived from one specimen sequenced in a study of blood T cell repertoires in COVID-19. Libraries were prepared by immunoSEQ multiplex PCR; TCRdb keeps only in-frame clonotypes and omits some of them. The table includes around 60,000 clones, roughly 80% detected once. Sequenced sample: peripheral blood. The receptors come from a man aged 60 to 75 with COVID-19, enrolled during active disease.

In this sample, this clone turned up a few times. The chain recombines TRBV30 with TRBJ1-4; no clear D gene. This CDR3 has 12 residues. V was clipped by 3 bases and J by 8 bases, with 10 bases between them. Per germline, CDR1 GTSNPN and CDR2 SVGIG (reference sequence). The CDR3 DNA reads TGTGCCTGGAGGGAGACTATCGAAAAACTGTTTTTT. It encodes CAWRETIEKLFF.

This sequence joins TRBV28 and TRBJ2-2, with D tentatively TRBD2 (6 bases). In germline, CDR1 is MDHEN, CDR2 SYDVKM. This CDR3 contains 16 residues. With 4 bases removed from V and 4 bases from J, the gap between germline ends came to 16 bases. DNA for the CDR3: TGTGCCAGCAGTTCCCCGCTCAGGAGGGGCACCGGGGAGCTGTTTTTT. Translating it yields CASSSPLRRGTGELFF.

The rearrangement joins TRBV5-1 to TRBJ1-1; D remains ambiguous. The CDR3 runs 13 residues. Germline lookup yields CDR1 SGHRS and CDR2 YFSETQ. V lost 1 base and J 1 base, leaving 5 bases between the germline ends. CDR3 in amino acids: CASSLFGNTEAFF. The CDR3 DNA reads as TGCGCCAGCAGCTTGTTCGGGAACACTGAAGCTTTCTTT.

The CDR3 sequence is CASSLDSGIGGGNSPLHF. The CDR3 bases are TGTGCCAGCAGCTTAGATTCGGGGATAGGGGGCGGTAATTCACCCCTCCACTTT. The rearrangement uses TRBV7-9 and TRBJ1-6; 7 bases are a match to TRBD1. The CDR3 totals 18 residues. With 1 base clipped from V and 6 bases from J, the junction kept 12 bases outside the gene matches. Looked up from germline, CDR1 is SEHNR and CDR2 is FQNEAQ (reference sequence).

The V and J genes are TRBV7-9 and TRBJ1-2; D perhaps matches TRBD1 (6 bases). Germline lookup yields CDR1 SEHNR and CDR2 FQNEAQ (reference sequence). With 4 bases removed from V and 5 bases from J, the gap between germline ends came to 14 bases. The CDR3 length is 14 residues. This CDR3 is CASSSRGEGYGYTF. CDR3 nucleotides: TGTGCCAGCAGCTCCAGGGGTGAGGGGTATGGCTACACCTTC.

This rearrangement joins TRBV7-9 to TRBJ1-3, with 7 positions matching TRBD1. With 5 bases clipped from V and 1 base from J, the junction kept 11 bases outside the gene matches. Germline CDR1 reads SEHNR; CDR2 reads FQNEAQ (reference sequence). The CDR3 extends over 17 amino acids. The CDR3 protein is CASSPVLGDSSGNTIYF. For the CDR3, the DNA is TGTGCCAGCAGCCCCGTATTGGGGGACAGTTCTGGAAACACCATATATTTT.

The chain carries TRBV7-6 and TRBJ1-4; 11 bases align to TRBD1. The CDR3 runs 18 residues. Germline lookup yields CDR1 SGHVS and CDR2 FNYEAQ. Trimming cost V 5 bases and J 7 bases; bases outside gene matches: 15. The CDR3 sequence: CASSQQLLGTGGGEKLFF. The CDR3 DNA reads TGTGCCAGCAGCCAACAGTTGTTGGGGACAGGGGGAGGTGAAAAACTGTTTTTT.

The chain employs TRBV7-9 and TRBJ2-3; 10 nucleotides align to TRBD2. The CDR3 runs to 16 residues. After removal of 6 bases from V and 6 bases from J, the junction contained 12 bases not matched to a gene. Germline V gene sequence: CDR1 SEHNR, CDR2 FQNEAQ (reference sequence). CDR3 in amino acids: CASSRVAGGDVDTQYF. The CDR3, as DNA: TGTGCCAGCAGTCGGGTAGCGGGAGGAGACGTTGATACGCAGTATTTT.

The chain employs TRBV5-1 and TRBJ2-2; 14 bases map to TRBD2. Germline V gene lookup returns CDR1 SGHRS and CDR2 YFSETQ. Trimming cost V 4 bases and J 4 bases; bases outside gene matches: 12. The CDR3 has 19 residues. Written as DNA, the CDR3 is TGCGCCAGCAGCCCCCGGGACAGAGGGACTAGCGGGAGCACCGGGGAGCTGTTTTTT. Translating gives CASSPRDRGTSGSTGELFF.